One and the same sample provided the 30 T cell receptor beta chains below, sequenced in a study of blood T cell repertoires in COVID-19 (dated by TCRdb to 2020 to 2022). Library construction relied on the immunoSEQ multiplex PCR assay. Entries here come from immuneACCESS through TCRdb and include only in-frame sequences with V and J called. Some clones fail to appear in such tables; in the studies checked, an unresolved V gene covers under half of the shortfall, and the cause of the remainder is unknown. The sample profile shows some 240,000 clones; approximately 86% of them were found once. The top ten hold 7.2% of the sample. Sequencing input: peripheral blood. The receptors were gathered from a man in his sixties who had recovered from COVID-19.

V usage is TRBV11-2 and J usage is TRBJ2-2, with 8 bases lining up with TRBD2. V lost 6 bases and J lost 0; bases outside the gene matches: 9. Germline CDR1 reads SGHAT; CDR2 reads FQNNGV. This CDR3 is built from 17 residues. As DNA, the CDR3 is TGTGCCAGCAGTTTACGGGCTAGCGGGTCGAACACCGGGGAGCTGTTTTTT. Amino acid sequence: CASSLRASGSNTGELFF. Complete variable domain (other parts from reference TRBV11-2 and TRBJ2-2): EAGVAQSPRYKIIEKRQSVAFWCNPISGHATLYWYQQILGQGPKLLIQFQNNGVVDDSQLPKDRFSAERLKGVDSTLKIQPAKLEDSAVYLCASSLRASGSNTGELFFGEGSRLTVL.

The chain couples TRBV5-1 to TRBJ1-6; 9 bases are shared with TRBD1. V dropped 3 bases and J dropped 10; count of bases not matched to a gene: 11. Looked up from germline, CDR1 is SGHRS and CDR2 is YFSETQ. The CDR3 sequence is 16 residues long. The CDR3 is CASSSPDRGQRSPLHF. In DNA form, the CDR3 reads TGCGCCAGCAGCTCCCCGGACAGGGGACAGCGGTCACCCCTCCACTTT.

This sequence joins TRBV28 and TRBJ1-1, with D hard to call. The germline CDR1 and CDR2 sequences are MDHEN and SYDVKM. V was shortened by 8 bases and J by 2 bases, with 15 bases between the two germline ends. The CDR3 totals 14 residues. The DNA for the CDR3 is TGTGCCAGCTTCGAAGGGAGCAAAAACACTGAAGCTTTCTTT. As protein: CASFEGSKNTEAFF.

The rearrangement uses TRBV6-6 and TRBJ2-3, with 9 bases identical to TRBD2. V gave up 2 bases and J gave up 5 bases; unmatched junction bases: 5. The CDR3 runs 15 residues. The germline V gene encodes CDR1 MNHNY and CDR2 SVGAGI (reference sequence). CDR3 nucleotide sequence: TGTGCCAGCAGTTACGTAGGTAGCGGGGGAGATACGCAGTATTTT. Protein product: CASSYVGSGGDTQYF.

This chain uses TRBV7-7 with TRBJ1-5, with no clear D. Germline CDR1 SSHAT, CDR2 FNYEAQ (reference sequence). The CDR3 spans 13 residues. V lost 5 bases to trimming and J lost 3 bases, with 8 bases between them. The CDR3 is CASSLDTNQPQHF. The CDR3 bases are TGTGCCAGCAGCCTAGACACCAATCAGCCCCAGCATTTT.

The chain combines TRBV7-2 with TRBJ1-2; no definite D call. V lost 2 bases and J 4 bases, leaving 17 bases between the germline ends. This CDR3 is 16 amino acids long. The germline V gene encodes CDR1 SGHTA and CDR2 FQGNSA. Here the CDR3 reads CASSLLPGRASYGYTF. The CDR3 bases are TGTGCCAGCAGCTTATTGCCGGGGAGGGCCTCCTATGGCTACACCTTC. Full variable domain (missing parts from reference TRBV7-2 and TRBJ1-2): GAGVSQSPSNKVTEKGKDVELRCDPISGHTALYWYRQSLGQGLEFLIYFQGNSAPDKSGLPSDRFSAERTGGSVSTLTIQRTQQEDSAVYLCASSLLPGRASYGYTFGSGTRLTVV.

This clone was recorded a few times. The rearrangement uses TRBV5-1 and TRBJ1-3, with 10 bases identical to TRBD1. CDR1 is SGHRS and CDR2 is YFSETQ in the germline V gene. There are 15 residues in the CDR3. V trimming: 0 bases; J trimming: 7 bases; junction bases outside the gene matches: 4. The CDR3 here is CASSLAPGQGNTIYF. The CDR3 nucleotides read TGCGCCAGCAGCTTGGCCCCGGGACAGGGGAACACCATATATTTT. Filled out from reference TRBV5-1 and TRBJ1-3, the complete variable domain reads KAGVTQTPRYLIKTRGQQVTLSCSPISGHRSVSWYQQTPGQGLQFLFEYFSETQRNKGNFPGRFSGRQFSNSRSEMNVSTLELGDSALYLCASSLAPGQGNTIYFGEGSWLTVV.

This chain joins TRBV7-6 and TRBJ1-3; a possible D gene is TRBD1 (5 bases). Looked up from germline, CDR1 is SGHVS and CDR2 is FNYEAQ. V shed 6 bases and J shed 9 bases, with 15 bases lying between them. CDR3 length equals 13 residues. The CDR3 region is CASSHRDGGTIYF. CDR3 in DNA: TGTGCCAGCAGTCATCGGGACGGGGGCACCATATATTTT. Full variable domain (missing parts from reference TRBV7-6 and TRBJ1-3): GAGVSQSPRYKVTKRGQDVALRCDPISGHVSLYWYRQALGQGPEFLTYFNYEAQQDKSGLPNDRFSAERPEGSISTLTIQRTEQRDSAMYRCASSHRDGGTIYFGEGSWLTVV.

V usage is TRBV11-2 and J usage is TRBJ2-7, with D unclear. V dropped 5 bases and J dropped 4 bases, with 12 bases sitting between them. Germline V lookup: CDR1 SGHAT, CDR2 FQNNGV. The CDR3 runs to 13 residues. CDR3 amino acids: CASSQTQIYEQYV. CDR3 coding DNA: TGTGCCAGCAGCCAAACACAAATTTACGAGCAGTACGTC.

The genes are TRBV30 and TRBJ1-6, with no clear D. Germline-derived CDR1 and CDR2 are GTSNPN and SVGIG (reference sequence). CDR3 length equals 13 residues. V dropped 2 bases and J dropped 5 bases, with 7 bases sitting between them. This chain's CDR3 is CAWSTQNNSPLHF. DNA of the CDR3: TGTGCCTGGAGTACACAGAATAATTCACCCCTCCACTTT. The variable domain in full, with the rest retrieved from reference TRBV30 and TRBJ1-6, is SQTIHQWPATLVQPVGSPLSLECTVEGTSNPNLYWYRQAAGRGLQLLFYSVGIGQISSEVPQNLSASRPQDRQFILSSKKLLLSDSGFYLCAWSTQNNSPLHFGNGTRLTVT.

J is TRBJ1-3 and V is TRBV27; D unresolved. The length of the CDR3 is 13 residues. V was clipped by 5 bases and J by 4 bases, with 9 bases between them. The germline V gene has CDR1 MNHEY and CDR2 SMNVEV (reference sequence). CDR3 residues: CASSGRWGNTIYF. The CDR3 bases are TGTGCCAGCAGTGGTCGGTGGGGAAACACCATATATTTT.

The chain combines TRBV11-2 with TRBJ2-4; 8 bases match TRBD1. Losses at the gene ends were 5 bases for V and 6 bases for J; bases not matched to a gene: 6. This CDR3 region has 14 residues. Germline lookup yields CDR1 SGHAT and CDR2 FQNNGV. CDR3 in amino acids: CASSTPGQANIQYF. CDR3 bases: TGTGCCAGCAGCACACCGGGACAGGCAAACATTCAGTACTTC. Variable domain in full (rest from reference TRBV11-2 and TRBJ2-4): EAGVAQSPRYKIIEKRQSVAFWCNPISGHATLYWYQQILGQGPKLLIQFQNNGVVDDSQLPKDRFSAERLKGVDSTLKIQPAKLEDSAVYLCASSTPGQANIQYFGAGTRLSVL.

V gene TRBV18 combines with J gene TRBJ1-2; 7 nucleotides agree with TRBD1. CDR3 size: 14 residues. Germline CDR1 KGHSH, CDR2 LQKENI. Germline trimming cut 3 bases from V and 4 bases from J; bases unmatched to any gene: 5. CDR3 in DNA: TGTGCCAGCTCACCTTCCCGGGACAGCTATGGCTACACCTTC. It translates to CASSPSRDSYGYTF.

CDR3 sequence reads: CASSLGKGGSGNQPQHF. CDR3 DNA: TGTGCCAGCAGCTTGGGCAAAGGGGGCTCAGGCAATCAGCCCCAGCATTTT. This chain connects TRBV5-5 to TRBJ1-5; 7 bases match TRBD1. The J segment lost 2 bases and the V segment lost 0 bases, leaving 8 bases of the junction unmatched. There are 17 residues in the CDR3. Germline values: CDR1 SGHKS, CDR2 YYEKEE (reference sequence).

The V gene is TRBV7-2, the J gene TRBJ2-5, with 8 bases identical to TRBD2. This CDR3 has 18 amino acids. Looked up from germline, CDR1 is SGHTA and CDR2 is FQGNSA. V was pared by 4 bases and J by 1 base, with 14 bases of the junction left unmatched. The CDR3 DNA sequence: TGTGCCAGCAGCTCCAGCCCTAGAGCGGGGGCCATCCAAGAGACCCAGTACTTC. Amino acids: CASSSSPRAGAIQETQYF.

The rearrangement uses TRBV7-9 and TRBJ1-1, with D unresolved. Germline loops: CDR1 SEHNR, CDR2 FQNEAQ (reference sequence). V dropped 1 base and J dropped 1 base, with 7 bases sitting between them. CDR3 size: 14 residues. The CDR3 region is CASSLDQKNTEAFF. The CDR3 DNA follows: TGTGCCAGCAGCTTAGACCAGAAGAACACTGAAGCTTTCTTT. Full variable domain (rest looked up from reference TRBV7-9 and TRBJ1-1): DTGVSQNPRHKITKRGQNVTFRCDPISEHNRLYWYRQTLGQGPEFLTYFQNEAQLEKSRLLSDRFSAERPKGSFSTLEIQRTEQGDSAMYLCASSLDQKNTEAFFGQGTRLTVV.

In regard to this clone: The same CDR3 arises from other DNA sequences in this sample as well. The rearrangement links TRBV5-1 to TRBJ1-1, with D hard to call. V lost 0 bases and J 0 bases, leaving 9 bases between the germline ends. Germline CDR1 SGHRS, CDR2 YFSETQ. This CDR3 is 15 amino acids long. This CDR3 is CASSLVAGMNTEAFF. Written as DNA, the CDR3 is TGCGCCAGCAGCTTGGTGGCGGGGATGAACACTGAAGCTTTCTTT. Full variable domain (outside the CDR3, taken from reference TRBV5-1 and TRBJ1-1): KAGVTQTPRYLIKTRGQQVTLSCSPISGHRSVSWYQQTPGQGLQFLFEYFSETQRNKGNFPGRFSGRQFSNSRSEMNVSTLELGDSALYLCASSLVAGMNTEAFFGQGTRLTVV.

The genes are TRBV19 and TRBJ1-2; possibly TRBD1 for D (5 bases). V shed 2 bases and J shed 6 bases, with 19 bases lying between them. The CDR3 consists of 16 residues. The germline V gene encodes CDR1 LNHDA and CDR2 SQIVND (reference sequence). This CDR3 is CASSIILRGFNDGYTF. In nucleotides, the CDR3 is TGTGCCAGTAGTATAATACTAAGGGGATTCAATGATGGCTACACCTTC. Full variable domain (remainder filled in from reference TRBV19 and TRBJ1-2): DGGITQSPKYLFRKEGQNVTLSCEQNLNHDAMYWYRQDPGQGLRLIYYSQIVNDFQKGDIAEGYSVSREKKESFPLTVTSAQKNPTAFYLCASSIILRGFNDGYTFGSGTRLTVV.

This clone was found a few times. This chain links TRBV18 with TRBJ2-7; TRBD2 aligns across 11 bases. Germline V CDR1 and CDR2: KGHSH, LQKENI. This CDR3 spans 16 amino acids. With 3 bases clipped from V and 1 base from J, the junction kept 5 bases outside the gene matches. The CDR3 DNA follows: TGTGCCAGCTCACCGCGTAGCGGGGGGGATTCCTACGAGCAGTACGTC. Translation gives CASSPRSGGDSYEQYV.

This rearrangement joins TRBV30 to TRBJ1-5, with a weak D call TRBD1 (6 bases). CDR1 is GTSNPN and CDR2 is SVGIG in the germline V gene (reference sequence). This CDR3 has 13 residues. V dropped 0 bases and J dropped 9 bases, with 12 bases sitting between them. The CDR3 region is CAWSVDSFVPQHF. CDR3 sequence (DNA): TGTGCCTGGAGTGTGGACAGTTTCGTGCCCCAGCATTTT. Variable domain in full (rest from reference TRBV30 and TRBJ1-5): SQTIHQWPATLVQPVGSPLSLECTVEGTSNPNLYWYRQAAGRGLQLLFYSVGIGQISSEVPQNLSASRPQDRQFILSSKKLLLSDSGFYLCAWSVDSFVPQHFGDGTRLSIL.

The chain couples TRBV19 to TRBJ1-1, with TRBD1 identical over 9 bases. This CDR3 has 12 residues. The junction had 3 bases not matched to a gene; V was cut back by 9 bases and J by 4 bases. Germline CDR1 and CDR2: LNHDA and SQIVND (reference sequence). CDR3 in amino acids: CASTGGGTEAFF. The CDR3 region has the DNA TGTGCCAGCACAGGGGGCGGCACTGAAGCTTTCTTT.

The chain carries TRBV19 and TRBJ1-2; TRBD1 is a possible D gene (5 bases). This CDR3 has 13 residues. With 9 bases removed from V and 8 bases from J, the gap between germline ends came to 19 bases. Germline V gene sequence: CDR1 LNHDA, CDR2 SQIVND (reference sequence). CDR3 protein: CASCQTATCGYTF. CDR3 nucleotide sequence: TGTGCCAGCTGTCAGACAGCGACATGCGGCTACACCTTC.

This clone was picked up a small number of times. This rearrangement joins TRBV5-5 to TRBJ2-7; D possibly corresponds to TRBD1 (7 bases). Trimming shortened V by 3 bases and J by 4 bases, and 14 bases separated the two germline ends. The CDR3 extends over 14 amino acids. Germline V gene data show CDR1 as SGHKS and CDR2 as YYEKEE (reference sequence). The CDR3 DNA is TGTGCCAGCAGCTGGGACAGTGGGACTTACGAGCAGTACGTC. Protein: CASSWDSGTYEQYV.

The V call is TRBV3-1 (or the pseudogene TRBV3-2), the J call TRBJ2-1, with D unclear. CDR3 length: 15 residues. Between the trimmed V and J ends, which lost 1 base and 2 bases, there was a span of 9 bases. CDR1 is LGHDT and CDR2 is YNNKEL in the germline V gene (reference sequence). CDR3 bases: TGTGCCAGCAGCCAAGTTGGAGCACCCTACAATGAGCAGTTCTTC. Protein product: CASSQVGAPYNEQFF.

The J gene is TRBJ2-2, the V gene TRBV24-1, with D possibly matching TRBD1 (5 bases). The V end was cut by 4 bases, the J end by 7 bases, with 12 bases between. The CDR3 is 14 residues long. Germline loops: CDR1 KGHDR, CDR2 SFDVKD. The CDR3 nucleotides are TGTGCCACCAGTGACCTGACAGTACACGGGGAGCTGTTTTTT. It yields the protein CATSDLTVHGELFF.

V usage is TRBV27 and J usage is TRBJ1-6, with 9 bases that match TRBD1. Unmatched junction bases numbered 9, after V lost 1 base and J lost 8 bases. The CDR3 covers 17 residues. Germline CDR1 reads MNHEY; CDR2 reads SMNVEV (reference sequence). Written as DNA, the CDR3 is TGTGCCAGCAGTTTATATTATCACAGGGGGCAGGATTCACCCCTCCACTTT. It codes for CASSLYYHRGQDSPLHF.

On this clone: The same CDR3 arises from other DNA sequences in this sample as well. The chain links TRBV2 to TRBJ2-7; the match to TRBD2 covers 13 bases. This CDR3 is built from 16 residues. CDR1 is SNHLY and CDR2 is FYNNEI in the germline V gene. V lost 1 base and J lost 7; bases outside the gene matches: 7. For the CDR3, the DNA is TGTGCCAGCAGTGAAGGCGGACTAGCGGGGGCTTGGGAGCAGTACTTC. This translates into CASSEGGLAGAWEQYF. Complete variable domain (other parts from reference TRBV2 and TRBJ2-7): EPEVTQTPSHQVTQMGQEVILRCVPISNHLYFYWYRQILGQKVEFLVSFYNNEISEKSEIFDDQFSVERPDGSNFTLKIRSTKLEDSAMYFCASSEGGLAGAWEQYFGPGTRLTVT.

The V and J genes are TRBV5-1 and TRBJ1-2, with 8 bases matching TRBD1. The CDR3 length is 13 residues. Germline loops: CDR1 SGHRS, CDR2 YFSETQ. V lost 4 bases, J lost 3 bases, and 2 bases stayed unmatched. The CDR3 sequence is CASSGQGHYGYTF. The CDR3 DNA sequence: TGCGCCAGCAGCGGACAGGGACACTATGGCTACACCTTC.

This clone was found once. The V and J genes are TRBV5-1 and TRBJ2-3; maybe TRBD2 (5 bases). V lost 0 bases and J 1 base, leaving 6 bases between the germline ends. CDR1 and CDR2 (germline): SGHRS, YFSETQ. The CDR3 sequence is 14 residues long. The CDR3 is CASSLDGGTDTQYF. The CDR3 bases are TGCGCCAGCAGCTTGGACGGGGGCACAGATACGCAGTATTTT.

This clone was counted a few times. The chain joins TRBV24-1 to TRBJ2-7; TRBD1 aligns across 10 bases. Trimming took 4 bases from V and 5 from J; bases not matched to a gene: 7. The CDR3 length is 15 residues. Germline loops: CDR1 KGHDR, CDR2 SFDVKD. The CDR3 here is CATSDPTGTGDEQYF. The CDR3 DNA follows: TGTGCCACCAGTGACCCGACCGGGACAGGGGACGAGCAGTACTTC.